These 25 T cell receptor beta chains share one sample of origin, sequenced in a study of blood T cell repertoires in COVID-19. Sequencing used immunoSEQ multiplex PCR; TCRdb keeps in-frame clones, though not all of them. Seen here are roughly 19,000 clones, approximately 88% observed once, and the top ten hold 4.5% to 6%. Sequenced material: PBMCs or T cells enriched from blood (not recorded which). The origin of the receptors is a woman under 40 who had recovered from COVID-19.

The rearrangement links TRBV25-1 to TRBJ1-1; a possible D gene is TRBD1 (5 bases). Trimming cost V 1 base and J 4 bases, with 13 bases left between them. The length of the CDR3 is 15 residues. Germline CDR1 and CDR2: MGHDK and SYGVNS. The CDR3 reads CASSESRGGGTEAFF. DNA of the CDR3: TGTGCCAGCAGTGAATCCCGCGGGGGAGGCACTGAAGCTTTCTTT.

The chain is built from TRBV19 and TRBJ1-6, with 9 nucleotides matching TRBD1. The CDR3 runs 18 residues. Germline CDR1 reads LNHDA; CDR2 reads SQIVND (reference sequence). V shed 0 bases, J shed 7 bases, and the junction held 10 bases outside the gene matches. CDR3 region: CASSIEPGQGNWNSPLHF. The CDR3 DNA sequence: TGTGCCAGTAGTATAGAGCCGGGACAGGGAAATTGGAATTCACCCCTCCACTTT. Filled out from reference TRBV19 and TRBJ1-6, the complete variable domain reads DGGITQSPKYLFRKEGQNVTLSCEQNLNHDAMYWYRQDPGQGLRLIYYSQIVNDFQKGDIAEGYSVSREKKESFPLTVTSAQKNPTAFYLCASSIEPGQGNWNSPLHFGNGTRLTVT.

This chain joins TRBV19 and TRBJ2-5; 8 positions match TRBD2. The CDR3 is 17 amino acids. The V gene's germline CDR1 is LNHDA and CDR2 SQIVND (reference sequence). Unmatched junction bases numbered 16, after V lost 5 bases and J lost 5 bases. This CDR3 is CASSPLPGGNPGETQYF. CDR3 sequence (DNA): TGTGCCAGTAGTCCCCTACCGGGGGGGAACCCTGGGGAGACCCAGTACTTC.

The chain's CDR3 is CASSVGRGDKAFF. DNA for the CDR3: TGTGCCAGCAGCGTAGGAAGAGGAGATAAAGCTTTCTTT. V usage is TRBV9 and J usage is TRBJ1-1; D is unresolved. The V gene's germline CDR1 is SGDLS and CDR2 YYNGEE. There are 13 residues in the CDR3. V lost 0 bases and J lost 9, with 12 bases in between.

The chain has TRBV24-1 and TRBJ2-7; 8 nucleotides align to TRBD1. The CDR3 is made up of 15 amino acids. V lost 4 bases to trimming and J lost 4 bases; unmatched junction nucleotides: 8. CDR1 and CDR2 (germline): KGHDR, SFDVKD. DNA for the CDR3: TGTGCCACCAGTGACCGAATACAGGGGGAATACGAGCAGTACTTC. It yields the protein CATSDRIQGEYEQYF.

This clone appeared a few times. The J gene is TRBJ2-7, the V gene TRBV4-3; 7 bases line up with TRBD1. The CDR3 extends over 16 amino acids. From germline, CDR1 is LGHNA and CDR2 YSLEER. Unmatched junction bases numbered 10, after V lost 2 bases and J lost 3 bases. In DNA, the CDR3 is TGCGCCAGCAGCCAACAAGACAGGGACCCCTACTACGAGCAGTACTTC. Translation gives CASSQQDRDPYYEQYF.

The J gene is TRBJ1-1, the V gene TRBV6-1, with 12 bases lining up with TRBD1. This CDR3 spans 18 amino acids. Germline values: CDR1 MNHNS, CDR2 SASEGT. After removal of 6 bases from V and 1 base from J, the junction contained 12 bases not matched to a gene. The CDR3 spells CASRESGTGGRRNTEAFF. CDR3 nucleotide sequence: TGTGCCAGCAGGGAATCCGGGACAGGGGGCAGGAGGAACACTGAAGCTTTCTTT.

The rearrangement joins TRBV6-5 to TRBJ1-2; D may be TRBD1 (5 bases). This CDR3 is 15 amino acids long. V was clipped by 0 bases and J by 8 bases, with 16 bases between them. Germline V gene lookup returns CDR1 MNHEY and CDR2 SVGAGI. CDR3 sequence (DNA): TGTGCCAGCAGTTACTCTAGCCAGGGTCTGGGCGGCTACACCTTC. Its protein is CASSYSSQGLGGYTF.

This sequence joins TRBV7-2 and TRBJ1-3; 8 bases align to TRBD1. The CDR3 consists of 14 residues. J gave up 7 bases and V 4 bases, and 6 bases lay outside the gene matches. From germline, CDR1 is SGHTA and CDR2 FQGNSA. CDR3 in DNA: TGTGCCAGCAGCTCAGTGCGACAGGGGAACACCATATATTTT. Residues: CASSSVRQGNTIYF.

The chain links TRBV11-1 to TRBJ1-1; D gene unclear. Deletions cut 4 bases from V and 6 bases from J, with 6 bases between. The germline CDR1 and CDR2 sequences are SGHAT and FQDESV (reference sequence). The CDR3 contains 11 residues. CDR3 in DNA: TGTGCCAGCAGCTCCCCGGCTGAAGCTTTCTTT. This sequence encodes CASSSPAEAFF.

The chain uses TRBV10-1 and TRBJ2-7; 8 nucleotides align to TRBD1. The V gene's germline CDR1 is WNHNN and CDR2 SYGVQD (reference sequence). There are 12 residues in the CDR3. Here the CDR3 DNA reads TGCGCGACTTCAGGGGGCGGCTACGAGCAGTACTTC. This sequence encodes CATSGGGYEQYF.

In DNA, the CDR3 is TGCGCCAGCAGCCAAGACCCCAGGGCTTCCAACGAGCAGTACTTC. Translated: CASSQDPRASNEQYF. V gene TRBV4-3 combines with J gene TRBJ2-7; the D gene is possibly TRBD1 (5 bases). Trimming stripped 0 bases from V and 5 bases from J, with 14 bases between. Germline V gives CDR1 LGHNA, CDR2 YSLEER. The length of the CDR3 is 15 residues.

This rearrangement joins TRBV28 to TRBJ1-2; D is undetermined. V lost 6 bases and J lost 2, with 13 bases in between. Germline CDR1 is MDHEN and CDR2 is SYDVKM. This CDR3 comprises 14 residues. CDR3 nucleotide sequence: TGTGCCAGCAGGACGGGAGCAAAAAACTATGGCTACACCTTC. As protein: CASRTGAKNYGYTF.

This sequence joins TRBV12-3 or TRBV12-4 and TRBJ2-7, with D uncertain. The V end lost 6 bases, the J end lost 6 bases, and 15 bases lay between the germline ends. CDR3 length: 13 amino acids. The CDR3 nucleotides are TGTGCCAGCAGCCTCACGCCTACTCTCGAGCAGTACTTC. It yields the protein CASSLTPTLEQYF.

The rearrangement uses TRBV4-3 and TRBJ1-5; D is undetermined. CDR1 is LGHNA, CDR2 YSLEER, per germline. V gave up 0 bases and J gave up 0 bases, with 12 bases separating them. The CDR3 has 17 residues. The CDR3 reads CASSQDLTPGSNQPQHF. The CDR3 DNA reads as TGCGCCAGCAGCCAAGATCTGACACCCGGTAGCAATCAGCCCCAGCATTTT.

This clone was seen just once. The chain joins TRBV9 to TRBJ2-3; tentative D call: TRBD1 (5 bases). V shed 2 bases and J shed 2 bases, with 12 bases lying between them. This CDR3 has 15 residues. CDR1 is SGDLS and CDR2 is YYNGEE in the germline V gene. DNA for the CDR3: TGTGCCAGCAGCGTTCAAGGGGTTCCCACAGATACGCAGTATTTT. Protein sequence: CASSVQGVPTDTQYF.

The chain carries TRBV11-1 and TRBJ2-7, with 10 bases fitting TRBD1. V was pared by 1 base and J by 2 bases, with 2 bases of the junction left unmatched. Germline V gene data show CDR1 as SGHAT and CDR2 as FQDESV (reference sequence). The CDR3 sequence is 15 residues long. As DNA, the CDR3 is TGTGCCAGCAGCTTAGTGGGGACAGGGGCCTACGAGCAGTACTTC. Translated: CASSLVGTGAYEQYF.

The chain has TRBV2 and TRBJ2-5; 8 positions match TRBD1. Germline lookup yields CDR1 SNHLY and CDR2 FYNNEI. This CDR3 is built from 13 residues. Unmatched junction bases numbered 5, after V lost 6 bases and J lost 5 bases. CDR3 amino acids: CASRTTGAETQYF. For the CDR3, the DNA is TGTGCCAGCAGGACGACAGGGGCTGAGACCCAGTACTTC.

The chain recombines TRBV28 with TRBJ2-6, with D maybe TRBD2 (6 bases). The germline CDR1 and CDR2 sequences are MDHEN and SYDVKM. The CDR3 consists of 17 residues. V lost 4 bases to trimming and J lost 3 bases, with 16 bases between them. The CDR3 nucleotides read TGTGCCAGCAGTTCCCCGGGGGAATTAGGTGGGGCCAACGTCCTGACTTTC. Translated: CASSSPGELGGANVLTF.

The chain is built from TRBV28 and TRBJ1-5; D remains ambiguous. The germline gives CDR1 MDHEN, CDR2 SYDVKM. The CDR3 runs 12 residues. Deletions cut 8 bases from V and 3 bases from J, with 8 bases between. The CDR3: CASAGDNQPQHF. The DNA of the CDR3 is TGTGCCAGCGCCGGGGACAATCAGCCCCAGCATTTT. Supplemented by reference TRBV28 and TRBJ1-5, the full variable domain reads DVKVTQSSRYLVKRTGEKVFLECVQDMDHENMFWYRQDPGLGLRLIYFSYDVKMKEKGDIPEGYSVSREKKERFSLILESASTNQTSMYLCASAGDNQPQHFGDGTRLSIL.

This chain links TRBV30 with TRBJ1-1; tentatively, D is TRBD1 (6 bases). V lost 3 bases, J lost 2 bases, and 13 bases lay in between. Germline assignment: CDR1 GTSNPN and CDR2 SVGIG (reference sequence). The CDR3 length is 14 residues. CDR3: CAWRAPGQNTEAFF. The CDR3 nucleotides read TGTGCCTGGAGAGCTCCGGGACAAAACACTGAAGCTTTCTTT.

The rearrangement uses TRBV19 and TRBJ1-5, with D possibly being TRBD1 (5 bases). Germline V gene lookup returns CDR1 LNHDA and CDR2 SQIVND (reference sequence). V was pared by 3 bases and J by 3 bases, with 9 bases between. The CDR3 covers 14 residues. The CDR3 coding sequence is TGTGCCAGTAGTATCGGGGGAGACAATCAGCCCCAGCATTTT. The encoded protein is CASSIGGDNQPQHF. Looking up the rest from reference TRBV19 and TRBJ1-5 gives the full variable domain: DGGITQSPKYLFRKEGQNVTLSCEQNLNHDAMYWYRQDPGQGLRLIYYSQIVNDFQKGDIAEGYSVSREKKESFPLTVTSAQKNPTAFYLCASSIGGDNQPQHFGDGTRLSIL.

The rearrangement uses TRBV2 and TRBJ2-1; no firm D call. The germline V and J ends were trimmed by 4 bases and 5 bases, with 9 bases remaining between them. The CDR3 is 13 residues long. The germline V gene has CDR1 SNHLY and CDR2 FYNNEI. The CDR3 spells CASSARINNEQFF. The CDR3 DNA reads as TGTGCCAGCAGTGCCAGGATCAACAATGAGCAGTTCTTC.

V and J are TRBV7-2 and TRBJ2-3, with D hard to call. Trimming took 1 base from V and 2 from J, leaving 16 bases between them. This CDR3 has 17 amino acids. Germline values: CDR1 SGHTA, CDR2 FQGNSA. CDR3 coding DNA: TGTGCCAGCAGCTTAGATGGGCCACTCCCCCACACAGATACGCAGTATTTT. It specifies CASSLDGPLPHTDTQYF.

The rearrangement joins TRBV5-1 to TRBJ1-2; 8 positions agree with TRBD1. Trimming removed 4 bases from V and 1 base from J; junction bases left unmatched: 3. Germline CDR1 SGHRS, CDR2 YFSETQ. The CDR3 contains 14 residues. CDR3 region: CASSAGQGNYGYTF. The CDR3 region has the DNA TGCGCCAGCAGCGCCGGACAGGGTAACTATGGCTACACCTTC.